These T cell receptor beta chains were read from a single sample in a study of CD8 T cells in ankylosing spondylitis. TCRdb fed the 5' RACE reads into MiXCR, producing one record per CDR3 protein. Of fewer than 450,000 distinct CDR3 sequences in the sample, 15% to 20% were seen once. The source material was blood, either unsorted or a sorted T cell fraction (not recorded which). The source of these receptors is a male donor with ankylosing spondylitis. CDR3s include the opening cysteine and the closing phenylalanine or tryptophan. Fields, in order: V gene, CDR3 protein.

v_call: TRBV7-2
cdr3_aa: CASSLAVPYEQYF

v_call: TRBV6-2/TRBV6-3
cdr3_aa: CASRSRGQGMNTEAFF

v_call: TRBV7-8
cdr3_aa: CASSLRTSGTGLYGYTF

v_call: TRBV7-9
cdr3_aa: CASSLGVSLNEKLFF

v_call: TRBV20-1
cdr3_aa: CSADRGGNQPQHF

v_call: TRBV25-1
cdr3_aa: CASSEFLRDRVDYSPLHF

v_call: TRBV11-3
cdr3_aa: CASSAKGGSYYGYTF

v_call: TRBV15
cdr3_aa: CATSRDPGGRSGYTF

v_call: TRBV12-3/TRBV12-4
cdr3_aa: CATSRVAGVNTGELFF

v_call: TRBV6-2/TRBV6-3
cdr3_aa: CASSFTGTGKETQYF

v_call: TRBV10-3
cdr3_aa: CAIGGSGNTIYF

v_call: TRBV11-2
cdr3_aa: CASSRTGGLAGVDEQFF

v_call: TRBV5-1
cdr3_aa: CASSQEGGAAEAFF

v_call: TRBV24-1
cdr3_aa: CATSGRGAGTDTQYF

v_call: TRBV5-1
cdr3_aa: CASSLVITDRGHSPLHF

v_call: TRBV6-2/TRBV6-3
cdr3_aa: CASSPHRDRGPQPQHF

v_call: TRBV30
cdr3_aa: CAWSVGPGQGKEQYF

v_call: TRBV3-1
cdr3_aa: CASSQGRGNTEAFF

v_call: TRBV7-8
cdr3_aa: CASSPQGYGSNQPQHF

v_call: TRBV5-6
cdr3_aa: CASSTAGARRNTEAFF

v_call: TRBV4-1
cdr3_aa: CASSPTLAGGPTDTQYF

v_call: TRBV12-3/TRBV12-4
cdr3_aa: CASSFDSEGEYTEAFF

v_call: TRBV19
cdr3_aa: CASSAWTGNSPLHF

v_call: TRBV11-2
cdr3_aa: CASSTTGFGSSYNSPLHF

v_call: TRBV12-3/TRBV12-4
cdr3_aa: CASSLGQVRDTEAFF

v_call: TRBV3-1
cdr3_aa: CASSQQYTGELFF

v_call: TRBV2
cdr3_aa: CASQKGTENEQYF

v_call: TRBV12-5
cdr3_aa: CASGLAGRPDNEQFF

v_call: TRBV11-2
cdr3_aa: CASSRPSGARYF